These 13 T cell receptor beta chains were all obtained from the same sample, sequenced in a study of lymphopenia after photon versus proton radiotherapy (dated by TCRdb to between 2017 and 2020). Receptor libraries were prepared by the immunoSEQ multiplex PCR assay. Entries here come from immuneACCESS through TCRdb and include only in-frame sequences with V and J called. Some clones fail to appear in such tables; in the studies checked, an unresolved V gene covers under half of the shortfall, and the cause of the remainder is unknown. In this sample the table shows some 14,000 clones, approximately 83% of which occur a single time. In total, the top ten clones hold 27% of the sample. The specimen comprised peripheral blood, sampled from a patient treated with photon-based radiotherapy. These receptor sequences come from a man aged 45-65 years with gastric cancer.

The chain couples TRBV30 to TRBJ2-5, with 8 bases identical to TRBD1. V shed 0 bases and J 5 bases; nucleotides not matched to a gene: 5. The CDR3 length is 14 residues. Per the germline V gene, CDR1 is GTSNPN and CDR2 is SVGIG (reference sequence). The CDR3 nucleotides are TGTGCCTGGAGTGTACAGGGGGTTGGTGAGACCCAGTACTTC. Protein product: CAWSVQGVGETQYF.

The chain uses TRBV4-1 and TRBJ1-4; D is unresolved. The germline V gene encodes CDR1 MGHRA and CDR2 YSYEKL. Deletions cut 3 bases from V and 0 bases from J, with 14 bases between. This CDR3 comprises 17 residues. This chain's CDR3 is CASSQALQRATNEKLFF. The DNA for the CDR3 is TGCGCCAGCAGCCAGGCGTTACAGAGAGCAACTAATGAAAAACTGTTTTTT.

The chain recombines TRBV14 with TRBJ1-2, with D perhaps matching TRBD1 (6 bases). CDR3 length: 16 amino acids. Trimming pared 0 bases from V and 2 bases from J, leaving 13 bases between. Germline lookup yields CDR1 SGHDN and CDR2 FVKESK. CDR3 residues: CASSQDRRTVNYGYTF. In DNA form, the CDR3 reads TGTGCCAGCAGCCAAGATCGTCGGACAGTCAACTATGGCTACACCTTC.

The rearrangement links TRBV11-3 to TRBJ2-7, with D hard to call. The CDR3 covers 14 residues. Between the trimmed V and J ends, which lost 3 bases and 3 bases, there was a span of 12 bases. Looked up from germline, CDR1 is SGHNT and CDR2 is YENEEA. The CDR3 region has the DNA TGTGCCAGCAGCTTTGGGCAAGAGAACTACGAGCAGTACTTC. Amino acids: CASSFGQENYEQYF.

The rearrangement links TRBV10-1 to TRBJ2-5; TRBD2 aligns across 8 bases. This CDR3 has 12 amino acids. J gave up 5 bases and V 10 bases, and 6 bases lay outside the gene matches. Germline V lookup: CDR1 WNHNN, CDR2 SYGVQD (reference sequence). The CDR3 sequence: CATSPGGETQYF. In nucleotides, the CDR3 is TGCGCCACCTCCCCGGGGGGGGAGACCCAGTACTTC.

The V and J genes are TRBV6-1 and TRBJ1-5; no firm D call. This CDR3 has 15 residues. The V and J ends lost 5 bases and 5 bases respectively, with 16 bases between them. CDR1 MNHNS and CDR2 SASEGT come from the germline V gene. CDR3 nucleotides: TGTGCCAGCAGTCTCCCCTCTGGACCCGATCAGCCCCAGCATTTT. Protein: CASSLPSGPDQPQHF.

This clone has a single count. The chain is built from TRBV6-6 and TRBJ1-1; D gene uncertain. Germline V gives CDR1 MNHNY, CDR2 SVGAGI (reference sequence). V was shortened by 2 bases and J by 4 bases, with 8 bases between the two germline ends. This CDR3 is built from 13 residues. In nucleotides, the CDR3 is TGTGCCAGCAGTTACCAGCGTGCCACTGAAGCTTTCTTT. This codes for CASSYQRATEAFF.

This chain connects TRBV19 to TRBJ1-5, with a tentative D call TRBD1 (5 bases). CDR3 size: 15 residues. The germline V gene encodes CDR1 LNHDA and CDR2 SQIVND (reference sequence). Trimming pared 5 bases from V and 7 bases from J, leaving 18 bases between. CDR3 in amino acids: CASSAVRAPNQPQHF. Written as DNA, the CDR3 is TGTGCCAGTAGTGCCGTCAGGGCCCCTAACCAGCCCCAGCATTTT.

In the case of this clone: Other DNA sequences from this sample encode an identical CDR3 as well. The chain is built from TRBV14 and TRBJ2-3; unclear D gene. In germline, CDR1 is SGHDN, CDR2 FVKESK. V dropped 4 bases and J dropped 2 bases, with 10 bases sitting between them. The CDR3 loop spans 14 amino acids. As DNA, the CDR3 is TGTGCCAGCAGCCCCAGGACCTCCACAGATACGCAGTATTTT. As protein: CASSPRTSTDTQYF.

As concerns this clone: Germline is not matched at one junction end, which may reflect a read error. Within the sample, other DNA sequences also encode this same CDR3. V and J are TRBV5-1 and TRBJ2-3, with D perhaps TRBD2 (6 bases). The CDR3 spans 14 residues. Germline V CDR1 and CDR2: SGHRS, YFSETQ. CDR3 DNA: TGCGCCAGCAGACGGGACTCGGGCACGGATACGCAGTATTTT. This gives the protein CASRRDSGTDTQYF.

This clone has only one observation. The chain links TRBV5-1 to TRBJ2-7; 7 nucleotides align to TRBD1. This CDR3 has 15 amino acids. Germline CDR1 and CDR2: SGHRS and YFSETQ. V dropped 4 bases and J dropped 0; count of bases not matched to a gene: 7. CDR3 DNA sequence: TGCGCCAGCAGCCCACAGGGGTTGAGCTCCTACGAGCAGTACTTC. Translated: CASSPQGLSSYEQYF.

This chain joins TRBV9 and TRBJ2-2; D call uncertain. V was cut by 3 bases and J by 0 bases, with 9 bases left in between. The germline gives CDR1 SGDLS, CDR2 YYNGEE. This CDR3 is 15 amino acids long. CDR3 sequence reads: CASSGPNANTGELFF. In nucleotides, the CDR3 is TGTGCCAGCAGCGGCCCTAACGCGAACACCGGGGAGCTGTTTTTT. Based on the CDR3 plus reference TRBV9 and TRBJ2-2, the full variable domain is DSGVTQTPKHLITATGQRVTLRCSPRSGDLSVYWYQQSLDQGLQFLIQYYNGEERAKGNILERFSAQQFPDLHSELNLSSLELGDSALYFCASSGPNANTGELFFGEGSRLTVL.

The table lists this clone with a count of one. This chain links TRBV30 with TRBJ2-7; D is unclear. This CDR3 contains 15 residues. V dropped 0 bases and J dropped 3 bases, with 15 bases sitting between them. CDR1 GTSNPN and CDR2 SVGIG come from the germline V gene (reference sequence). This CDR3 is CAWSVMWQENYEQYF. The CDR3 DNA reads as TGTGCCTGGAGTGTAATGTGGCAGGAGAACTACGAGCAGTACTTC.